The rows below give T cell receptor beta chains drawn from one sample of a study of B cell selection in AIRE deficiency. Libraries were prepared by immunoSEQ multiplex PCR; TCRdb keeps only in-frame clonotypes and omits some of them. The data show approximately 19,000 clones, less than 98% seen once. The sequenced sample was conventional CD4+ T cells sorted from PBMCs. These TCRs come from a human donor with AIRE deficiency. Each CDR3 is given with its conserved first and last residue. Each record gives: V gene, D gene, clone size, J gene, CDR3 protein, CDR3 DNA. A D gene is named only where the DNA matches it firmly. The size field is filled for only some rows; it gives once, few, many or a size class.

>TRBV5-6|-|-|TRBJ2-7
CASSPGRDNFYEQYF
TGTGCCAGCAGCCCAGGGAGGGACAATTTCTACGAGCAGTACTTC
>TRBV9|TRBD1|-|TRBJ2-3
CASSVLGRQGTSTDTQYF
TGTGCCAGCAGCGTACTGGGTAGACAGGGCACTAGCACAGATACGCAGTATTTT
>TRBV4-3|-|-|TRBJ2-1
CASSQETPIYNEQFF
TGCGCCAGCAGCCAAGAGACTCCGATATACAATGAGCAGTTCTTC
>TRBV4-2|TRBD2|-|TRBJ2-5
CASSQAAGGDQETQYF
TGTGCCAGCAGCCAAGCCGCCGGGGGGGACCAAGAGACCCAGTACTTC
>TRBV7-3|TRBD1|-|TRBJ2-7
CASSLGDRGAEQYF
TGTGCCAGCAGCTTAGGGGACAGGGGAGCCGAGCAGTACTTC
>TRBV27|TRBD2|-|TRBJ2-1
CASSLPTSGRPDEQFF
TGTGCCAGCAGTTTGCCGACTAGCGGGAGGCCGGATGAGCAGTTCTTC
>TRBV7-6|-|-|TRBJ2-2
CASSLSGGELFF
TGTGCCAGCAGCTTATCGGGCGGGGAGCTGTTTTTT
>TRBV18|-|-|TRBJ1-1
CASSPLGSNTEAFF
TGTGCCAGCTCACCGCTGGGCTCGAACACTGAAGCTTTCTTT
>TRBV18|TRBD1|-|TRBJ1-1
CASSRDRDTEAFF
TGTGCCAGCTCCCGGGACAGGGATACTGAAGCTTTCTTT
>TRBV27|-|-|TRBJ1-2
CASRDGNAQSYGYTF
TGTGCCAGCAGGGATGGGAATGCCCAGTCCTATGGCTACACCTTC
>TRBV4-2|TRBD2|few|TRBJ2-2
CASSLTAGGGLPGELFF
TGTGCCAGCAGCCTCACGGCCGGGGGGGGGCTCCCCGGGGAGCTGTTTTTT
>TRBV5-6|TRBD2|-|TRBJ2-7
CASSFGLAGVYEQYF
TGTGCCAGCAGCTTTGGACTAGCGGGAGTCTACGAGCAGTACTTC
>TRBV7-8|-|-|TRBJ1-2
CASSLGGNYGYTF
TGTGCCAGCAGCTTAGGAGGAAACTATGGCTACACCTTC
>TRBV19|TRBD2|-|TRBJ2-2
CASSLLAGGTGELFF
TGTGCCAGTAGTCTGCTAGCGGGAGGCACCGGGGAGCTGTTTTTT
>TRBV5-4|-|-|TRBJ2-5
CASSPGTSQETQYF
TGTGCCAGCAGCCCCGGGACATCACAAGAGACCCAGTACTTC
>TRBV28|-|-|TRBJ1-2
CASSLYAGHGYTF
TGTGCCAGCAGTTTATATGCAGGGCATGGCTACACCTTC
>TRBV4-2|TRBD1|-|TRBJ1-5
CASSQGTGRDSNQPQHF
TGTGCCAGCAGCCAAGGGACAGGGCGGGATAGCAATCAGCCCCAGCATTTT
>TRBV30|-|once|TRBJ1-2
CAWIPVYGSYGYTF
TGTGCCTGGATCCCCGTTTATGGATCATATGGCTACACCTTC
>TRBV5-4|TRBD1|-|TRBJ2-7
CASRGTGHSYEQYF
TGTGCCAGCAGGGGGACAGGACATTCCTACGAGCAGTACTTC
>TRBV4-1|TRBD2|-|TRBJ2-2
CASSQGPLGGGLTGELFF
TGCGCCAGCAGCCAAGGGCCCCTGGGCGGGGGGCTCACCGGGGAGCTGTTTTTT
>TRBV5-5|TRBD2|-|TRBJ2-7
CASGTEGTSRNWQYF
TGTGCCAGCGGTACGGAAGGGACTAGCCGAAACTGGCAGTACTTC
>TRBV11-2|-|-|TRBJ1-2
CASSLKYMQGGYTF
TGTGCCAGCAGCTTAAAGTACATGCAGGGGGGCTACACCTTC
>TRBV6-1|-|-|TRBJ1-6
CASSLGDIYNSPLHF
TGTGCCAGCAGTTTGGGGGACATCTATAATTCACCCCTCCACTTT
>TRBV7-9|-|-|TRBJ1-2
CASSFTTQSYGYTF
TGTGCCAGCAGCTTTACCACGCAGAGCTATGGCTACACCTTC
>TRBV10-3|-|-|TRBJ1-5
CAISDSNQPQHF
TGTGCCATCAGTGACTCCAATCAGCCCCAGCATTTT
>TRBV6-1|-|-|TRBJ2-7
CASSAGYYEQYF
TGTGCCAGCAGTGCGGGCTACTACGAGCAGTACTTC
>TRBV11-2|-|-|TRBJ2-3
CASSGGVSTDTQYF
TGTGCCAGCAGCGGAGGAGTGAGCACAGATACGCAGTATTTT
>TRBV5-1|TRBD1|-|TRBJ2-7
CASSPAWTGTYEQYF
TGCGCCAGCAGCCCCGCTTGGACAGGAACCTACGAGCAGTACTTC
>TRBV4-2|TRBD1|-|TRBJ2-1
CASSARQGYNEQFF
TGTGCCAGCAGCGCTCGACAGGGCTACAATGAGCAGTTCTTC
>TRBV5-6|TRBD2|-|TRBJ2-2
CASSLGGTSWELFF
TGTGCCAGCAGCTTGGGCGGGACTAGCTGGGAGCTGTTTTTT
>TRBV6-1|-|-|TRBJ2-1
CASSELARTYYNEQFF
TGTGCCAGCAGTGAATTGGCTCGTACATACTACAATGAGCAGTTCTTC
>TRBV7-8|-|-|TRBJ2-2
CASSSPGNTGELFF
TGTGCCAGCAGCTCCCCAGGGAACACCGGGGAGCTGTTTTTT
>TRBV19|TRBD2|-|TRBJ2-1
CASSISGTKGRGEQFF
TGTGCCAGTAGTATTTCCGGGACTAAAGGAAGGGGTGAGCAGTTCTTC
>TRBV5-5|-|-|TRBJ1-4
CASSLQPEKLFF
TGTGCCAGCAGCCTGCAGCCTGAAAAACTGTTTTTT
>TRBV18|TRBD1|-|TRBJ2-7
CASSRDRGEHEQYF
TGTGCCAGCTCCCGGGACAGGGGGGAACACGAGCAGTACTTC
>TRBV11-2|-|-|TRBJ2-7
CASSLGQPYEQYF
TGTGCCAGCAGCTTAGGACAGCCCTACGAGCAGTACTTC
>TRBV28|-|-|TRBJ1-2
CASSLGGGYGYTF
TGTGCCAGCAGTTTAGGGGGCGGCTATGGCTACACCTTC
>TRBV5-1|-|-|TRBJ2-1
CASSSGHVFDEQFF
TGCGCCAGCAGCTCGGGACACGTTTTCGATGAGCAGTTCTTC
>TRBV5-1|-|-|TRBJ2-5
CASSLAPTGLRETQYF
TGCGCCAGCAGCCTCGCTCCGACAGGATTGCGGGAGACCCAGTACTTC
>TRBV5-1|TRBD2|-|TRBJ2-2
CASSTLAAPSNTGELFF
TGCGCCAGCAGCACACTAGCGGCCCCGTCGAACACCGGGGAGCTGTTTTTT
>TRBV19|-|once|TRBJ2-1
CASSSAPGSYNEQFF
TGTGCCAGTAGTTCCGCCCCGGGGAGCTACAATGAGCAGTTCTTC
>TRBV7-2|-|-|TRBJ2-3
CASSRYYTQYF
TGTGCCAGCAGCCGCTACTATACGCAGTATTTT
>TRBV6-5|-|-|TRBJ2-2
CASSSQGTGELFF
TGTGCCAGCAGTTCTCAAGGAACCGGGGAGCTGTTTTTT
>TRBV4-2|TRBD1|-|TRBJ1-4
CASSQDGTGGWEKLFF
TGTGCCAGCAGCCAAGATGGGACAGGAGGCTGGGAAAAACTGTTTTTT
>TRBV6-4|TRBD1|-|TRBJ1-6
CASSDPDREPLHF
TGTGCCAGCAGTGACCCTGACAGGGAACCCCTCCACTTT
>TRBV7-9|TRBD1|once|TRBJ1-3
CASSFYGTGIGNTIYF
TGTGCCAGCAGCTTTTACGGGACAGGGATCGGAAACACCATATATTTT
>TRBV6-5|-|-|TRBJ2-7
CASIGRTSEQYF
TGTGCCAGCATCGGCAGGACAAGCGAGCAGTACTTC
>TRBV18|-|-|TRBJ1-2
CASSPWGSTYGYTF
TGTGCCAGCTCACCATGGGGAAGCACCTATGGCTACACCTTC
>TRBV9|-|-|TRBJ1-3
CASSPQGTGNTIYF
TGTGCCAGCAGCCCACAGGGTACTGGAAACACCATATATTTT
>TRBV30|-|-|TRBJ1-4
CAYKGTPYEKLFF
TGTGCCTATAAAGGGACACCGTATGAAAAACTGTTTTTT
>TRBV5-8|TRBD2|-|TRBJ2-7
CASSLAVVGTSGAYEQYF
TGTGCCAGCAGCTTGGCAGTGGTTGGGACTAGCGGGGCCTACGAGCAGTACTTC
>TRBV4-2|TRBD2|-|TRBJ2-3
CASSRLAGGQKSDTQYF
TGTGCCAGCAGCAGGCTAGCGGGGGGCCAAAAGTCGGATACGCAGTATTTT
>TRBV5-5|-|-|TRBJ1-2
CASSLGTATYGYTF
TGTGCCAGCAGCCTCGGAACCGCTACCTATGGCTACACCTTC
>TRBV28|TRBD2|-|TRBJ2-3
CASFGLAGTDTQYF
TGTGCCAGCTTCGGACTAGCGGGGACAGATACGCAGTATTTT
>TRBV6-1|-|-|TRBJ2-3
CASSPDRITDTQYF
TGTGCCAGCAGCCCAGACAGGATCACAGATACGCAGTATTTT